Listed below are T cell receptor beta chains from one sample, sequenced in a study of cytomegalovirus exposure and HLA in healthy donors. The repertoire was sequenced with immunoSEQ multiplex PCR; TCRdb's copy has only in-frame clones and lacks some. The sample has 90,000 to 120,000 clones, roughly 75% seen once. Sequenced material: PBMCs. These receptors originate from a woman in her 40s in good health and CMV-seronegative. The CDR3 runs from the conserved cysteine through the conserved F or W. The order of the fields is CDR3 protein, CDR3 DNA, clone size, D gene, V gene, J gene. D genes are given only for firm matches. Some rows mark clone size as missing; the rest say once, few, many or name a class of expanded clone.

CASTGQGRNQPQHF,TGTGCCAGCACCGGACAGGGTAGAAATCAGCCCCAGCATTTT,-,TRBD1,TRBV6-6,TRBJ1-5
CSGTPPTGGNEQFF,TGCAGCGGCACTCCACCTACAGGGGGGAATGAGCAGTTCTTC,few,TRBD1,TRBV29-1,TRBJ2-1
CASSVSRDRGSVGNTIYF,TGTGCCAGCAGCGTTTCTAGGGACAGGGGATCCGTGGGAAACACCATATATTTT,-,TRBD1,TRBV9,TRBJ1-3
CASSGQGIALSRGQFF,TGTGCCAGCAGTGGACAGGGAATAGCTTTGTCTCGTGGGCAGTTCTTC,-,TRBD1,TRBV6-1,TRBJ2-1
CASRWGTEAGELFF,TGTGCCAGTAGATGGGGGACAGAGGCCGGGGAGCTGTTTTTT,-,TRBD1,TRBV19,TRBJ2-2
CASSSLLTGRSSYEQYF,TGTGCCAGCAGTTCGCTACTAACAGGGCGTAGCTCCTACGAGCAGTACTTC,-,-,TRBV27,TRBJ2-7
CASSLLSKRTSGELFF,TGTGCCAGCAGTTTATTATCTAAACGGACATCCGGGGAGCTGTTTTTT,-,-,TRBV27,TRBJ2-2
CSAERGASTDTQYF,TGCAGCGCTGAGCGGGGTGCTAGCACAGATACGCAGTATTTT,-,TRBD2,TRBV29-1,TRBJ2-3
CASSRLYEQYF,TGTGCCAGCAGCCGACTCTACGAGCAGTACTTC,-,-,TRBV28,TRBJ2-7
CASSLPLAGPNTGELFF,TGTGCCAGCAGCTTACCGTTAGCGGGACCGAACACCGGGGAGCTGTTTTTT,-,TRBD2,TRBV7-6,TRBJ2-2
CASSLGGVTVTDTQYF,TGTGCCAGCAGCTTGGGGGGGGTGACGGTCACAGATACGCAGTATTTT,few,-,TRBV5-4,TRBJ2-3
CASSNRGATEAFF,TGTGCCAGCAGTAACAGGGGGGCCACTGAAGCTTTCTTT,-,TRBD1,TRBV7-6,TRBJ1-1
CASSDSTSGANVLTF,TGTGCCAGCAGTGACTCGACTAGTGGGGCCAACGTCCTGACTTTC,once,-,TRBV6-4,TRBJ2-6
CASSFPAGVSYEQYF,TGTGCCAGCAGTTTTCCGGCAGGGGTTTCCTACGAGCAGTACTTC,-,-,TRBV28,TRBJ2-7
CASASGGVDNQPQHF,TGTGCCAGCGCATCAGGGGGCGTCGACAATCAGCCCCAGCATTTT,-,TRBD1,TRBV28,TRBJ1-5
CASRLRDMQKLFF,TGTGCCAGCAGGCTCCGGGACATGCAAAAACTGTTTTTT,-,-,TRBV6-5,TRBJ1-4
CAIGGRQGPGTDTQYF,TGTGCCATCGGAGGGAGACAGGGCCCGGGCACAGATACGCAGTATTTT,-,-,TRBV10-3,TRBJ2-3
CSVEHSIGPEGGEIYEQYF,TGCAGCGTTGAACACTCTATAGGTCCTGAGGGAGGGGAGATCTACGAGCAGTACTTC,-,TRBD2,TRBV29-1,TRBJ2-7
CASSISGLAGAGANVLTF,TGTGCCAGTAGTATCTCCGGACTAGCGGGAGCTGGGGCCAACGTCCTGACTTTC,-,TRBD2,TRBV19,TRBJ2-6
CASSSSGPPTGELFF,TGTGCCAGCAGCTCAAGCGGACCACCCACCGGGGAGCTGTTTTTT,-,-,TRBV9,TRBJ2-2
CASSFRGGTYEQYF,TGTGCCAGCAGCTTCCGCGGGGGGACCTACGAGCAGTACTTC,-,TRBD2,TRBV5-4,TRBJ2-7
CASSLKTGLDIQPQHF,TGTGCCAGCAGTCTAAAGACAGGGTTGGATATTCAGCCCCAGCATTTT,-,TRBD1,TRBV27,TRBJ1-5
CASSIQGKETQYF,TGTGCCAGTAGTATCCAGGGAAAAGAGACCCAGTACTTC,few,-,TRBV19,TRBJ2-5
CASSIPIRGSSYNEQFF,TGTGCCAGTAGTATCCCCATCAGGGGTTCATCCTACAATGAGCAGTTCTTC,-,-,TRBV19,TRBJ2-1
CASSVVGFRTDTQYF,TGTGCCAGCAGCGTAGTCGGGTTTAGGACAGATACGCAGTATTTT,-,-,TRBV9,TRBJ2-3
CASSLTALTGELFF,TGTGCCAGCAGCTTAACCGCACTCACCGGGGAGCTGTTTTTT,few,-,TRBV7-2,TRBJ2-2